These T cell receptor beta chains were read from a single sample in a study of shared clonotypes between healthy human individuals. The method was immunoSEQ multiplex PCR; TCRdb's version includes in-frame clones alone and lacks a portion of them. The sample has 400,000 to 600,000 clones; about 75% are singletons. Sequencing was done on a sample of PBMCs. The receptor source for this set is a middle-aged woman in good health. Some clones in this sample may be carry-over from other donors' samples. CDR3s include the opening cysteine and the closing phenylalanine or tryptophan. The order of the fields is J gene, D gene, V gene, clone size, CDR3 protein, CDR3 DNA. A D gene is named only where the DNA matches it firmly. Only part of the rows carry a size: once, few, many, or a class if the clone is expanded.

TRBJ2-7,TRBD2,TRBV6-1,once,CASSGGTSGYEQYF,TGTGCCAGCAGTGGGGGGACTAGCGGGTACGAGCAGTACTTC
TRBJ2-7,-,TRBV6-1,-,CASTQVGMSEQYF,TGTGCCAGCACCCAAGTGGGAATGAGCGAGCAGTACTTC
TRBJ2-7,-,TRBV6-5,few,CASSYSLTIYEQYF,TGTGCCAGCAGTTACTCGTTAACCATCTACGAGCAGTACTTC
TRBJ2-7,-,TRBV7-9,few,CASSLGQNSYEQYF,TGTGCCAGCAGCTTAGGACAGAACTCCTACGAGCAGTACTTC
TRBJ2-7,TRBD2,TRBV18,-,CASSPRENSYEQYF,TGTGCCAGCTCACCGCGGGAGAACTCCTACGAGCAGTACTTC
TRBJ1-2,-,TRBV18,-,CASSPGTEYGYTF,TGTGCCAGCTCACCCGGGACGGAATATGGCTACACCTTC
TRBJ2-3,-,TRBV7-9,once,CASSLEGHTDTQYF,TGTGCCAGCAGCTTAGAAGGTCACACAGATACGCAGTATTTT
TRBJ2-3,-,TRBV7-3,-,CASSPIPGPTDTQYF,TGTGCCAGCAGCCCCATCCCCGGGCCCACAGATACGCAGTATTTT
TRBJ1-4,TRBD1,TRBV4-2,-,CASSQEGQGHEKLFF,TGTGCCAGCAGCCAAGAGGGACAGGGACACGAAAAACTGTTTTTT
TRBJ2-7,-,TRBV5-4,-,CASSLSVGYEQYF,TGTGCCAGCAGCTTAAGTGTGGGGTACGAGCAGTACTTC
TRBJ2-3,TRBD2,TRBV28,-,CASMPSGTYSTDTQYF,TGTGCCAGCATGCCTAGCGGGACTTATAGCACAGATACGCAGTATTTT
TRBJ2-1,TRBD2,TRBV4-1,few,CASSGLGTGSYNEQFF,TGCGCCAGCAGCGGACTAGGAACTGGAAGCTACAATGAGCAGTTCTTC
TRBJ1-1,-,TRBV5-4,-,CASSLSRRDTEAFF,TGTGCCAGCAGCTTGAGTAGGAGGGACACTGAAGCTTTCTTT
TRBJ2-7,-,TRBV5-1,-,CASSSDIGGYEQYF,TGCGCCAGCAGCTCCGACATTGGAGGCTACGAGCAGTACTTC
TRBJ1-4,-,TRBV5-5,-,CASSPGGGDGKLFF,TGTGCCAGCAGCCCGGGAGGGGGTGATGGAAAACTGTTTTTT
TRBJ2-5,-,TRBV28,-,CASRHQETQYF,TGTGCCAGCAGGCACCAAGAGACCCAGTACTTC
TRBJ1-2,-,TRBV28,-,CASSLVLGRYGYTF,TGTGCCAGCAGTCTAGTTCTGGGACGATATGGCTACACCTTC
TRBJ2-1,-,TRBV7-8,-,CASSLRAGYPEQFF,TGTGCCAGCAGCTTAAGGGCGGGCTACCCTGAGCAGTTCTTC
TRBJ1-1,TRBD1,TRBV9,-,CASSDRAGTGVPNTEAFF,TGTGCCAGCAGCGATCGGGCGGGGACAGGGGTCCCGAACACTGAAGCTTTCTTT
TRBJ2-7,-,TRBV28,-,CASSTTGVPEQYF,TGTGCCAGCAGTACTACAGGAGTACCCGAGCAGTACTTC
TRBJ1-1,-,TRBV6-6,-,CASSYSFRGAVTEAFF,TGTGCCAGCAGTTACTCGTTCCGGGGGGCGGTAACTGAAGCTTTCTTT
TRBJ2-5,-,TRBV7-9,-,CASSLPRGGNQETQYF,TGTGCCAGCAGCTTACCAAGGGGGGGAAACCAAGAGACCCAGTACTTC
TRBJ2-7,TRBD1,TRBV5-1,-,CASSWTTGAYEQYF,TGCGCCAGCAGCTGGACGACAGGGGCCTACGAGCAGTACTTC
TRBJ2-5,-,TRBV27,few,CANQETQYF,TGTGCCAACCAAGAGACCCAGTACTTC
TRBJ2-7,TRBD2,TRBV7-8,-,CASTLRTGGGLAGAYEQYF,TGTGCCAGCACCTTAAGAACGGGCGGCGGGCTAGCGGGGGCCTACGAGCAGTACTTC
TRBJ1-5,-,TRBV2,-,CASDLQGSGNQPQHF,TGTGCCAGCGACTTGCAGGGGTCGGGCAATCAGCCCCAGCATTTT
TRBJ2-7,-,TRBV2,-,CASSRGSSYEQYF,TGTGCCAGCAGCCGGGGAAGCAGTTACGAGCAGTACTTC
TRBJ2-2,-,TRBV4-2,once,CASERQPNTGELFF,TGTGCCAGCGAGAGACAGCCGAACACCGGGGAGCTGTTTTTT
TRBJ2-1,-,TRBV9,-,CASSVKAHDNEQFF,TGTGCCAGCAGCGTGAAAGCCCATGACAATGAGCAGTTCTTC
TRBJ1-1,TRBD1,TRBV30,-,CAWNTGTGNTEAFF,TGTGCCTGGAACACCGGGACAGGGAATACTGAAGCTTTCTTT
TRBJ2-3,-,TRBV7-2,-,CASSLGMETSTDTQYF,TGTGCCAGCAGCTTAGGCATGGAGACTAGCACAGATACGCAGTATTTT
TRBJ2-5,-,TRBV7-9,once,CASSLGQAQETQYF,TGTGCCAGCAGCTTAGGACAGGCCCAAGAGACCCAGTACTTC
TRBJ2-7,TRBD2,TRBV7-2,-,CASSPRLAGVYEQYF,TGTGCCAGCAGCCCCCGGCTAGCGGGAGTCTACGAGCAGTACTTC
TRBJ2-1,-,TRBV9,-,CASSVTPFSNNEQFF,TGTGCCAGCAGCGTAACTCCCTTCTCCAACAATGAGCAGTTCTTC
TRBJ1-1,-,TRBV5-1,-,CASSLNLNTEAFF,TGCGCCAGCAGCTTGAACCTGAACACTGAAGCTTTCTTT
TRBJ2-6,-,TRBV15,few,CATSTSSGANVLTF,TGTGCCACCAGCACTTCGTCTGGGGCCAACGTCCTGACTTTC
TRBJ2-5,TRBD1,TRBV28,-,CASSTTGVETQYF,TGTGCCAGCAGTACCACAGGGGTAGAGACCCAGTACTTC
TRBJ1-1,-,TRBV30,-,CAWSRQEGTEAFF,TGTGCCTGGAGTCGGCAGGAGGGCACTGAAGCTTTCTTT
TRBJ2-7,-,TRBV25-1,-,CASSDYSTYEQYF,TGTGCCAGCAGTGATTACAGTACCTACGAGCAGTACTTC
TRBJ2-1,-,TRBV4-1,-,CASSRDERYNEQFF,TGCGCCAGCAGCCGAGATGAGCGGTACAATGAGCAGTTCTTC
TRBJ2-1,TRBD2,TRBV6-9,once,CASSHPAGPYNEQFF,TGTGCCAGCAGTCACCCAGCGGGACCCTACAATGAGCAGTTCTTC
TRBJ2-6,-,TRBV7-3,-,CASSLGPGGAGANVLTF,TGTGCCAGCAGCTTAGGTCCGGGGGGCGCTGGGGCCAACGTCCTGACTTTC
TRBJ2-7,-,TRBV5-1,-,CASSLWTGGDYEQYF,TGCGCCAGCAGCTTATGGACCGGGGGAGACTACGAGCAGTACTTC
TRBJ2-3,-,TRBV11-1,-,CASSPPGGDTQYF,TGTGCCAGCAGCCCACCCGGAGGAGATACGCAGTATTTT
TRBJ1-1,-,TRBV29-1,few,CSARTVANTEAFF,TGCAGCGCCAGGACAGTTGCCAACACTGAAGCTTTCTTT
TRBJ2-7,TRBD2,TRBV11-2,-,CASSPTGTSGLHEQYF,TGTGCCAGCAGCCCAACCGGGACTAGCGGGTTACACGAGCAGTACTTC
TRBJ1-4,-,TRBV29-1,few,CSAGGTQSNEKLFF,TGCAGCGCGGGCGGTACCCAGTCTAATGAAAAACTGTTTTTT
TRBJ1-2,-,TRBV14,-,CASSQDRVGYTF,TGTGCCAGCAGCCAAGACAGGGTTGGCTACACCTTC
TRBJ1-2,-,TRBV7-2,-,CASSFERASLGGYTF,TGTGCCAGCAGCTTTGAAAGGGCCTCCTTGGGTGGCTACACCTTC
TRBJ2-3,-,TRBV7-3,-,CASSAGPTQYF,TGTGCCAGCAGCGCAGGACCCACGCAGTATTTT
TRBJ2-7,-,TRBV18,-,CASSPSQEVVYEQYF,TGTGCCAGCTCACCGTCTCAGGAGGTGGTCTACGAGCAGTACTTC
TRBJ2-1,TRBD1,TRBV19,-,CASRPQGVYNEQFF,TGTGCCAGTAGGCCGCAGGGGGTTTACAATGAGCAGTTCTTC
TRBJ2-5,-,TRBV27,-,CASSPSRQVQETQYF,TGTGCCAGCAGTCCCAGCCGACAGGTACAAGAGACCCAGTACTTC